This T cell receptor (beta chain) was documented in a study of cytomegalovirus exposure and HLA in healthy donors. Germline CDR1 is MDHEN and CDR2 is SYDVKM. The CDR3 spans 17 residues. The V end was cut by 4 bases, the J end by 8 bases, with 24 bases between. Study observations and caveats: Presence/absence results assume similar sequencing depth per donor, which may not hold.

PCR involved 60 Vbeta and 13 Jbeta primers. Clones were sequenced by immunoSEQ multiplex PCR, and TCRdb holds only the in-frame ones, with some missing. The sample carries 180,000 or so clones, 80% to 90% recorded once. On this clone: Its target is unknown.

The rearrangement links TRBV28 to TRBJ2-1; TRBD1 is a possible D gene (6 bases). The receptor was derived from a man between 18 and 29 years old in good health and CMV-seropositive. Sequenced input: PBMCs. The CDR3 protein is CASSSGQGRTDSDEQFF. CDR3 DNA: TGTGCCAGCAGTTCGGGACAAGGACGGACCGATAGCGATGAGCAGTTCTTC.